Given below is one T cell receptor (beta chain) in context. This CDR3 region has 13 residues. The germline CDR1 and CDR2 sequences are GTSNPN and SVGIG (reference sequence). The V and J ends lost 5 bases and 1 base respectively, with 11 bases between them. The PCR contained 60 Vbeta and 13 Jbeta primers. Measured with immunoSEQ multiplex PCR; TCRdb has only the in-frame clones, and not every one. Here the sample spans fewer than 200,000 clones, roughly 77% being singletons. The sample originates from a study of cytomegalovirus exposure and HLA in healthy donors. The material sequenced was PBMCs. This receptor was identified in a man aged 35 to 55 in good health and CMV-seropositive. The chain combines TRBV30 with TRBJ1-1; a possible D gene is TRBD1 (6 bases). Here the CDR3 reads CAWHPDRNTEAFF. The CDR3 DNA reads as TGTGCCTGGCACCCGGACAGGAACACTGAAGCTTTCTTT.